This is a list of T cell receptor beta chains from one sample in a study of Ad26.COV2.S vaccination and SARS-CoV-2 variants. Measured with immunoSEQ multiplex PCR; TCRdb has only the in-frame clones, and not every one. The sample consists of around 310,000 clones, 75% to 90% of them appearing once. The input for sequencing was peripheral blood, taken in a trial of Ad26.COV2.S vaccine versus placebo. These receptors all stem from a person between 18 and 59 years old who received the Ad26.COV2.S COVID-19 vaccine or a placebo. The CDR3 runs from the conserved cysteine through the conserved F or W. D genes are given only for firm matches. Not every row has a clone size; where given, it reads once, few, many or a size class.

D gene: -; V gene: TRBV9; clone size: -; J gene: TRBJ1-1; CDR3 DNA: TGTGCCAGCAGCGTGGAGGGAGAAGAAGCTTTCTTT; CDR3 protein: CASSVEGEEAFF
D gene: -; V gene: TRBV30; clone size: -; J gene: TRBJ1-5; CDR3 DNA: TGTGCCTGGAGTGTGATGGAAAGGAATCAGCCCCAGCATTTT; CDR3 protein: CAWSVMERNQPQHF
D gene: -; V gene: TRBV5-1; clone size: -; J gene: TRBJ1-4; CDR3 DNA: TGCGCCAGCAGCTGGTCAGGGGTTTCCTCAACTAATGAAAAACTGTTTTTT; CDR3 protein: CASSWSGVSSTNEKLFF
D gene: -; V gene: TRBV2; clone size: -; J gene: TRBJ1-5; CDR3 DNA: TGTGCCAGCAGTGAAGGGGGGGCCAATCTAATGGGTCAGCCCCAGCATTTT; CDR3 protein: CASSEGGANLMGQPQHF
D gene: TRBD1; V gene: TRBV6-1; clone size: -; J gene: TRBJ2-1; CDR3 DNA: TGTGCCAGCAGTGAAGGGACAGGGGGAAGGGATGAGCAGTTCTTC; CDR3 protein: CASSEGTGGRDEQFF
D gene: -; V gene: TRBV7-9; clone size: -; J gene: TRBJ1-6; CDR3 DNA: TGTGCCAGCAGCTTTTCACCGAGCCATAATTCACCCCTCCACTTT; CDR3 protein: CASSFSPSHNSPLHF
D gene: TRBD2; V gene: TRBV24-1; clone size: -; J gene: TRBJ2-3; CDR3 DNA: TGTGCCACCAGTGCGGCGGGAGGAGCAGATACGCAGTATTTT; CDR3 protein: CATSAAGGADTQYF
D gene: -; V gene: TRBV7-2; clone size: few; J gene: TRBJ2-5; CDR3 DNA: TGTGCCAGCAGCCAACAGGGCCCGGGAGAGACCCAGTACTTC; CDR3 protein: CASSQQGPGETQYF
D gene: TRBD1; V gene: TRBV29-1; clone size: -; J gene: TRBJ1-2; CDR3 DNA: TGCAGCGGGGGAACAGGGGGAATAGGCTATGGCTACACCTTC; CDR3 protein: CSGGTGGIGYGYTF
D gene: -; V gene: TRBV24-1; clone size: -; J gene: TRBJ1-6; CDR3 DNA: TGTGCCACCAGTGATTTTGGGCCCGTCGGGAATTCCTATAATTCACCCCTCCACTTT; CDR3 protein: CATSDFGPVGNSYNSPLHF
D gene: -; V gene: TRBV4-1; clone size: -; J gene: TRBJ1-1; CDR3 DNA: TGCGCCAGCAGCCCCCAGAGAGGGATCGATGAAGCTTTCTTT; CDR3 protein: CASSPQRGIDEAFF
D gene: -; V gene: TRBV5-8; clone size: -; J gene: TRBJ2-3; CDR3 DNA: TGTGCCAGCAGCTTAGGGCTAGCGACAGATACGCAGTATTTT; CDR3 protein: CASSLGLATDTQYF
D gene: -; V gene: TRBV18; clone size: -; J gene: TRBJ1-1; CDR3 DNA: TGTGCCAGCTCACCACAGGCTTCCGGGACGAACACTGAAGCTTTCTTT; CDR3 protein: CASSPQASGTNTEAFF
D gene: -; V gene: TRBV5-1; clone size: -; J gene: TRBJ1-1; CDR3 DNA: TGCGCCAGCAGCGAAGGTGGGAGATTCACTGAAGCTTTCTTT; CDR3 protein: CASSEGGRFTEAFF
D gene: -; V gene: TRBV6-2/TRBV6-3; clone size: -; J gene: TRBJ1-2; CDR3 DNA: TGTGCCAGCAGTTACTCAGGGGCAGATGGCTACACCTTC; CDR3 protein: CASSYSGADGYTF
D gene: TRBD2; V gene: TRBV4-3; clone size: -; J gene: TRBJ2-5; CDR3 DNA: TGCGTCAGCAGCCTACGATCGTCGGGACTAGCGGGATTTACCATTGTTTTGGAGACCCAGTACTTC; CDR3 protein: CVSSLRSSGLAGFTIVLETQYF
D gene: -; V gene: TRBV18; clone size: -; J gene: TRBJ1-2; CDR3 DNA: TGTGCCAGCTCACCAATCGAGTCAGGAATCTATGGCTACACCTTC; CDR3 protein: CASSPIESGIYGYTF
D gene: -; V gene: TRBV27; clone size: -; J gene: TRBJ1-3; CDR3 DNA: TGTGCCAGCAGTTTAGATGGTCCGTGGGGGGCTGGAAACACCATATATTTT; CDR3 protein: CASSLDGPWGAGNTIYF